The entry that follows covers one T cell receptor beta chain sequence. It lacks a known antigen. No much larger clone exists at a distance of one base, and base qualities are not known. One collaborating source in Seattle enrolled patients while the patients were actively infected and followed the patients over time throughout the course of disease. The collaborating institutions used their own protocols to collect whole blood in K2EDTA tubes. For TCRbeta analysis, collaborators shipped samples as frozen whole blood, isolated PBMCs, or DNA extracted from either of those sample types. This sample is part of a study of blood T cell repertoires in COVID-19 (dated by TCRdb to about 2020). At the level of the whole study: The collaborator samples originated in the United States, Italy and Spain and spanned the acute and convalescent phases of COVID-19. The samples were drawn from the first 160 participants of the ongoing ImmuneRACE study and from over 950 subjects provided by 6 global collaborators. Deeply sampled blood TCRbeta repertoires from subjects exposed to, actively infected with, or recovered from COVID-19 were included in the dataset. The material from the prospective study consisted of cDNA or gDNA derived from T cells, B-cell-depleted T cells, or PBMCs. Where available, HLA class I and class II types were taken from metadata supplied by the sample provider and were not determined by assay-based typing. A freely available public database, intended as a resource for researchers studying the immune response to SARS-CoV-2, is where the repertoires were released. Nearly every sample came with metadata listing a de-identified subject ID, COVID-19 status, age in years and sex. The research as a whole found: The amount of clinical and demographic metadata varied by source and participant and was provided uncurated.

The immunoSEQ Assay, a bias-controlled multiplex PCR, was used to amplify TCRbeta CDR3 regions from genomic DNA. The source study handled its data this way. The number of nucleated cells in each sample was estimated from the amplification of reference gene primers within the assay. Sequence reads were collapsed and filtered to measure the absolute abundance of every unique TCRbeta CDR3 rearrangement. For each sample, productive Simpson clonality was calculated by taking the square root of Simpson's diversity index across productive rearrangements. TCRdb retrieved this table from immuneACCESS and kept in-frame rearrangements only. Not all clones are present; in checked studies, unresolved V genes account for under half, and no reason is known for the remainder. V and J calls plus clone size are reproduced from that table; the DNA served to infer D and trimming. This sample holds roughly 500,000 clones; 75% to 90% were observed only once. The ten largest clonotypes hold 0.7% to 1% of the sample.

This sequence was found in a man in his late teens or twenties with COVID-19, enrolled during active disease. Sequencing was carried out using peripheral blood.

The CDR3 is CASSQEWGGLSFNEQFF. The bases are TGTGCCAGCAGCCAAGAATGGGGGGGACTTTCTTTCAATGAGCAGTTCTTC. The chain uses TRBV14 and TRBJ2-1; TRBD2 matches 7 bases in the middle. From a lookup of the germline V gene, CDR1 and CDR2 are SGHDN and FVKESK. From cysteine to phenylalanine, the CDR3 is 17 amino acids long. The DNA shown is the 51-base CDR3, in frame from base 1. V and J are trimmed by 0 bases and 6 bases, and the gene matches miss 11 bases of the junction.